This T cell receptor (beta chain) is from a study of blood T cell repertoires in COVID-19. Study-wide context: COVID-19 samples, acute and convalescent, were from the United States, Italy and Spain. T cells, B-cell-depleted T cells, or PBMCs provided the cDNA or gDNA that served as material.

This clone was seen only a few times. This CDR3 comprises 14 residues. The germline V gene has CDR1 MNHEY and CDR2 SVGAGI. Between the trimmed V and J ends, which lost 2 bases and 5 bases, there was a span of 10 bases. Produced via immunoSEQ multiplex PCR; TCRdb's table is partial and in-frame only. The sample lists about 300,000 clones; about nine tenths were seen once. Seattle-derived patients entered the study during active infection and were followed longitudinally. The source material was peripheral blood. The rearrangement links TRBV6-5 to TRBJ1-5; tentative D call: TRBD1 (5 bases). This sequence was found in a woman in her fifties or sixties with COVID-19, enrolled during active disease. The CDR3 is CASSYRQGYQPQHF. CDR3 nucleotides: TGTGCCAGCAGTTACCGCCAGGGCTATCAGCCCCAGCATTTT.